This TCR beta chain is from a study of cytomegalovirus exposure and HLA in healthy donors. CDR1 and CDR2 (germline): MDHEN, SYDVKM. This CDR3 has 12 amino acids. V shed 3 bases and J shed 7 bases, with 9 bases lying between them. Vbeta (60) and Jbeta (13) primers were used in the PCR. Only in-frame clones appear in the TCRdb table, and some are missing; sequencing was by immunoSEQ multiplex PCR. The sample carries over 120,000 clones, roughly 80% recorded once. This clone was counted a few times. Material: PBMCs. This sequence joins TRBV28 and TRBJ1-2, with D uncertain. This TCR was recovered from a man aged 35-49 years in good health and CMV-seronegative. The CDR3 region is CASSFAVSGYTF. In DNA, the CDR3 is TGTGCCAGCAGTTTCGCGGTCTCTGGCTACACCTTC.